Below, 30 T cell receptor beta chains from the same sample are listed, as sequenced in a study of T cells in women clearing cervical HPV infection. Method: immunoSEQ multiplex PCR; TCRdb's copy keeps in-frame clones and lacks some. The sample spans tens of thousands of clones; the ten largest clones claim 35%. Sequencing was performed on blood buffy coat. These receptors were taken from a woman between 18 and 69 years old with a cervical HPV16 infection that either progressed to CIN3+ or cleared (not recorded which).

To note about this clone: Sequencing ends 3 residues short of the CDR3 end; the germline J gene provides the rest. The gene calls are TRBV2 and TRBJ2-4, with 9 bases that match TRBD1. Germline CDR1 and CDR2: SNHLY and FYNNEI. The CDR3 extends over 17 amino acids. The junction had 11 bases not matched to a gene; V was cut back by 7 bases and J by 1 base. The CDR3: CASIEGQGTLAKNIQYF. Incomplete CDR3 DNA: TGTGCCAGCATCGAGGGACAGGGTACCCTGGCCAAAAACATT.

Notes on this clone: The observed sequence ends 3 residues before the CDR3 terminus, with the missing tail filled in from the germline J gene. The gene calls are TRBV30 and TRBJ2-2; D is uncertain. The CDR3 spans 12 residues. V was cut by 5 bases and J by 7 bases, with 11 bases left in between. Germline V gives CDR1 GTSNPN, CDR2 SVGIG (reference sequence). This chain's CDR3 is CAWDNSGGELFF. The DNA read from the CDR3 is TGTGCCTGGGACAACTCTGGCGGGGAG.

For this clone: The CDR3 end is not reached by the read, which stops 3 residues before it; the germline J gene fills it in. The V gene is TRBV29-1, the J gene TRBJ2-3, with 9 bases identical to TRBD2. CDR1 is SQVTM, CDR2 ANQGSEA, per germline. This CDR3 region has 14 residues. V was clipped by 3 bases and J by 2 bases; unmatched bases: 3. CDR3 bases read: TGCAGCGTTGAGGCTAGCGGGGTCACAGATACG. Amino acids: CSVEASGVTDT. The full CDR3 sequence reads CSVEASGVTDTQYF.

Incomplete CDR3 DNA: TGTGCCTGGAGTGTACCCGGGGGGGATGAAAAA. As protein: CAWSVPGGDEK. In full, the CDR3 reads CAWSVPGGDEKLFF. V is TRBV30 and J is TRBJ1-4, with D possibly matching TRBD1 (5 bases). The read terminates 3 residues before the CDR3 end, so the remaining end is supplied by the germline J gene. CDR1 is GTSNPN and CDR2 is SVGIG in the germline V gene (reference sequence). V was pared by 0 bases and J by 6 bases, with 11 bases between. The CDR3 is made up of 14 amino acids.

About this clone itself: The read ends 3 residues before the CDR3 terminus; that terminus is restored from the germline J gene. The rearrangement links TRBV7-2 to TRBJ2-2, with 8 bases that match TRBD2. There are 14 residues in the CDR3. V gave up 2 bases and J gave up 5 bases; unmatched junction bases: 1. Germline loops: CDR1 SGHTA, CDR2 FQGNSA. CDR3 in amino acids: CASSLLAGTGELFF. CDR3 DNA (partial): TGTGCCAGCAGCTTATTAGCGGGGACCGGGGAG.

Details on this clone: Sequencing ends 3 residues short of the CDR3 end; the germline J gene provides the rest. This chain joins TRBV19 and TRBJ1-3; 7 positions agree with TRBD1. With 6 bases clipped from V and 0 bases from J, the junction kept 5 bases outside the gene matches. This CDR3 has 15 amino acids. CDR1 is LNHDA, CDR2 SQIVND, per germline (reference sequence). The CDR3 spells CASSPGQFSGNTIYF. The DNA read from the CDR3 is TGTGCCAGTAGCCCGGGACAGTTCTCTGGAAACACC.

About this clone itself: The read terminates 3 residues ahead of where the CDR3 ends, so the germline J gene completes it. V is TRBV5-1 and J is TRBJ2-7; D is possibly TRBD1 (6 bases). This CDR3 has 17 amino acids. Trimming cost V 1 base and J 2 bases, with 19 bases left between them. Germline V CDR1 and CDR2: SGHRS, YFSETQ. The chain's CDR3 is CASSLRAGQIAAYEQYF. The part of the CDR3 DNA that was read is TGCGCCAGCAGCTTGAGGGCCGGACAGATTGCCGCCTACGAG.

Note on this clone: At the DNA level, this CDR3 is encoded by other sequences in the same sample as well. The CDR3 loop reads CASSLAGGAGNTIYF. The covered CDR3 bases are TGTGCCAGCAGCCTCGCCGGGGGAGCTGGAAACACC. The chain combines TRBV7-9 with TRBJ1-3; tentatively, D is TRBD1 (5 bases). With the read ending 3 residues before the CDR3 end, the germline J gene is used to fill in that end. From germline, CDR1 is SEHNR and CDR2 FQNEAQ (reference sequence). V lost 5 bases, J lost 2 bases, and 13 bases lay in between. This CDR3 region has 15 residues.

A remark on this clone: The CDR3 is cut off 3 residues early in the read; its end comes from the germline J gene. The chain uses TRBV7-9 and TRBJ2-7; 10 nucleotides agree with TRBD1. V was pared by 4 bases and J by 2 bases, with 5 bases of the junction left unmatched. Germline CDR1 and CDR2: SEHNR and FQNEAQ (reference sequence). This CDR3 comprises 15 residues. CDR3 DNA (partial): TGTGCCAGCAGCTCCCCCGGGACAGGGGCCTACGAG. Protein sequence: CASSSPGTGAYE. The whole CDR3 sequence is CASSSPGTGAYEQYF.

Note on this clone: The CDR3 end is not reached by the read, which stops 3 residues before it; the germline J gene fills it in. The chain uses TRBV11-2 and TRBJ2-1; perhaps TRBD1 as D (6 bases). The germline V gene encodes CDR1 SGHAT and CDR2 FQNNGV. This CDR3 comprises 15 residues. The V gene lost 4 bases and the J gene lost 4 bases, with 14 bases spanning the gap. CDR3 region: CASSSGQNNYNEQFF. CDR3 bases read: TGTGCCAGCAGCTCAGGACAGAATAATTACAATGAG. Full variable domain (missing parts from reference TRBV11-2 and TRBJ2-1): EAGVAQSPRYKIIEKRQSVAFWCNPISGHATLYWYQQILGQGPKLLIQFQNNGVVDDSQLPKDRFSAERLKGVDSTLKIQPAKLEDSAVYLCASSSGQNNYNEQFFGPGTRLTVL.

With respect to this clone: The read halts 3 residues ahead of the CDR3 end, with the missing end drawn from the germline J gene. The rearrangement joins TRBV29-1 to TRBJ2-1; perhaps TRBD2 as D (5 bases). CDR3 length equals 19 residues. V lost 2 bases and J lost 4, with 27 bases in between. Germline CDR1 SQVTM, CDR2 ANQGSEA. CDR3 DNA, as far as it was read: TGCAGCGTTGAAATAATCCCAAGTACCAAGGTAGCGACTTACAATGAG. This codes for CSVEIIPSTKVATYNE. The whole CDR3 sequence is CSVEIIPSTKVATYNEQFF.

A note on this clone: The read ends 3 residues before the CDR3 terminus; that terminus is restored from the germline J gene. V usage is TRBV20-1 and J usage is TRBJ2-2; tentative D call: TRBD2 (6 bases). CDR1 and CDR2 (germline): DFQATT, SNEGSKA (reference sequence). Between the trimmed V and J ends, which lost 0 bases and 4 bases, there was a span of 9 bases. The CDR3 contains 14 residues. The sequenced CDR3 bases are TGCAGTGCTAGAGATCGGGGGAGCACCGGGGAG. It specifies CSARDRGSTGE. The complete CDR3 sequence is CSARDRGSTGELFF.

Comment on this clone: Read data end 3 residues before the CDR3 end; the end is taken from the germline J gene. The rearrangement joins TRBV30 to TRBJ2-3; 13 bases agree with TRBD2. This CDR3 spans 15 amino acids. Germline CDR1 reads GTSNPN; CDR2 reads SVGIG (reference sequence). Trimming cost V 3 bases and J 1 base; bases outside gene matches: 1. CDR3 protein: CAWSGTSGGTDTQYF. CDR3 bases read: TGTGCCTGGAGCGGGACTAGCGGGGGCACAGATACG.

The CDR3 here is CASAGGQGDEQYF. The covered CDR3 bases are TGTGCCAGCGCGGGGGGACAGGGTGACGAG. The chain employs TRBV7-3 and TRBJ2-7; D is possibly TRBD1 (9 bases). The read comes to an end 3 residues before the CDR3 does, leaving the germline J gene to fill in the end. The CDR3 spans 13 residues. V was trimmed by 8 bases and J by 5 bases, leaving 16 bases between them. Germline V gene sequence: CDR1 SGHTA, CDR2 FQGTGA.

Points on this clone: Read coverage stops 3 residues before the CDR3 terminus; the germline J gene supplies the remainder. The chain joins TRBV7-3 to TRBJ2-7, with 10 positions matching TRBD1. Unmatched junction bases numbered 4, after V lost 5 bases and J lost 6 bases. The length of the CDR3 is 13 residues. The V gene's germline CDR1 is SGHTA and CDR2 FQGTGA. The CDR3 loop reads CASSRDRGTEQYF. The part of the CDR3 DNA that was read is TGTGCCAGCAGCCGGGACAGGGGAACCGAG. Full variable domain (rest looked up from reference TRBV7-3 and TRBJ2-7): GAGVSQTPSNKVTEKGKYVELRCDPISGHTALYWYRQSLGQGPEFLIYFQGTGAADDSGLPNDRFFAVRPEGSVSTLKIQRTERGDSAVYLCASSRDRGTEQYFGPGTRLTVT.

CDR3 protein: CSANWPPPGDTQYF. The sequenced CDR3 bases are TGCAGTGCTAATTGGCCCCCTCCCGGGGATACG. The J gene is TRBJ2-3, the V gene TRBV20-1, with D hard to call. Sequencing ends 3 residues short of the CDR3 end; the germline J gene provides the rest. The V end lost 4 bases, the J end lost 6 bases, and 17 bases lay between the germline ends. This CDR3 has 14 amino acids. Germline CDR1 reads DFQATT; CDR2 reads SNEGSKA (reference sequence).

As to this clone: The CDR3 is cut off 3 residues early in the read; its end comes from the germline J gene. J is TRBJ1-5 and V is TRBV29-1; tentatively, D is TRBD1 (5 bases). The CDR3 covers 13 residues. Germline V lookup: CDR1 SQVTM, CDR2 ANQGSEA. The germline V and J ends were trimmed by 4 bases and 4 bases, with 11 bases remaining between them. The CDR3 sequence is CSVADTLNQPQHF. The covered CDR3 bases are TGCAGCGTTGCGGACACCTTGAATCAGCCC.

Concerning this clone: With the read ending 3 residues before the CDR3 end, the germline J gene is used to fill in that end. The chain carries TRBV11-2 and TRBJ2-7; D is uncertain. CDR3 length: 14 amino acids. Trimming took off 1 base at V and 2 bases at J, with 9 bases between the two ends. Germline V gene lookup returns CDR1 SGHAT and CDR2 FQNNGV. CDR3 sequence: CASSLVGGAYEQYF. CDR3 DNA, as far as it was read: TGTGCCAGCAGCTTAGTAGGCGGTGCCTACGAG.

A note on this clone: The read is 3 residues too short to cover the CDR3 end, so that end is filled in from the germline J gene. This chain joins TRBV7-8 and TRBJ2-1, with 8 bases identical to TRBD2. Germline trimming cut 7 bases from V and 8 bases from J; bases unmatched to any gene: 16. In germline, CDR1 is SGHVS, CDR2 FQNEAQ. This CDR3 spans 16 amino acids. Incomplete CDR3 DNA: TGTGCCAGCAATGACCGAGAGCGGGAGTTTTTGGATGAG. Amino acids: CASNDREREFLDE. The complete CDR3 protein is CASNDREREFLDEQFF.

To note about this clone: The read terminates 3 residues ahead of where the CDR3 ends, so the germline J gene completes it. The chain couples TRBV18 to TRBJ1-6; D possibly corresponds to TRBD1 (6 bases). V lost 4 bases and J lost 10, with 14 bases in between. Germline assignment: CDR1 KGHSH and CDR2 LQKENI. This CDR3 is built from 14 residues. The DNA read from the CDR3 is TGTGCCAGCTCACGGAGGGGGACCGAGTCACCC. Its protein is CASSRRGTESP. The whole CDR3 region reads CASSRRGTESPLHF.

CDR3 amino acids: CASSSQNYGQYF. Partial CDR3 DNA: TGTGCCAGCAGCTCCCAAAACTATGGT. The chain joins TRBV7-9 to TRBJ2-4; no clear D gene. With the read ending 3 residues before the CDR3 end, the germline J gene is used to fill in that end. The CDR3 is 12 amino acids. Per germline, CDR1 SEHNR and CDR2 FQNEAQ (reference sequence).

Concerning this clone itself: The read comes to an end 3 residues before the CDR3 does, leaving the germline J gene to fill in the end. This chain links TRBV30 with TRBJ2-5; D is perhaps TRBD2 (6 bases). Germline lookup yields CDR1 GTSNPN and CDR2 SVGIG (reference sequence). The CDR3 has 13 residues. V was cut by 1 base and J by 4 bases, with 10 bases left in between. This chain's CDR3 is CAWSGLVGETQYF. The DNA read from the CDR3 is TGTGCCTGGAGTGGACTAGTTGGAGAGACC.

Details on this clone: The read terminates 3 residues ahead of where the CDR3 ends, so the germline J gene completes it. The chain combines TRBV4-2 with TRBJ2-3; D is perhaps TRBD2 (6 bases). The length of the CDR3 is 16 residues. Germline CDR1 and CDR2: LGHNA and YNFKEQ. Partial CDR3 DNA: TGTGCCAGCAGCCAAGAGACTAGAGGTGGCCAAGAGACG. It codes for CASSQETRGGQET. The full CDR3 sequence reads CASSQETRGGQETQYF.

The CDR3 sequence: CAWTQDSNQPQYF. The DNA read from the CDR3 is TGTGCCTGGACCCAAGATAGCAATCAGCCG. The V gene is TRBV30, the J gene TRBJ2-3; D not resolved. Read data end 3 residues before the CDR3 end; the end is taken from the germline J gene. Germline V gives CDR1 GTSNPN, CDR2 SVGIG (reference sequence). This CDR3 spans 13 amino acids.

Of note for this clone: The read finishes 3 residues shy of the CDR3 end, and the germline J gene is used to complete it. The chain couples TRBV20-1 to TRBJ2-3, with 10 bases fitting TRBD1. This CDR3 is built from 15 residues. With 3 bases clipped from V and 5 bases from J, the junction kept 8 bases outside the gene matches. CDR1 and CDR2 (germline): DFQATT, SNEGSKA (reference sequence). The DNA read from the CDR3 is TGCAGTGCTAGGTCAGACAGGGGGCGCGTAGATACG. The encoded protein is CSARSDRGRVDT. The whole CDR3 reads CSARSDRGRVDTQYF.

As for this clone: Read sequence stops 3 residues before the CDR3 end, and the germline J gene provides the missing end. This chain uses TRBV5-1 with TRBJ2-7; D uncertain. Germline V gene sequence: CDR1 SGHRS, CDR2 YFSETQ. V lost 4 bases and J 3 bases, leaving 14 bases between the germline ends. The CDR3 has 14 amino acids. CDR3 DNA (partial): TGCGCCAGCAGCGGTCAGACTCATAACTACGAG. Translated, it gives CASSGQTHNYE. The entire CDR3 is CASSGQTHNYEQYF.

Concerning this clone: The sequenced fragment ends 3 residues before the CDR3 boundary, so the rest is inferred from the germline J gene. V is TRBV2 and J is TRBJ2-2; 7 nucleotides align to TRBD1. The CDR3 has 13 amino acids. The V gene's germline CDR1 is SNHLY and CDR2 FYNNEI. J was trimmed by 6 bases and V by 9 bases; bases with no gene match: 7. CDR3 protein: CASSIGQAGELFF. The sequenced part of the CDR3 DNA is TGTGCCAGTAGTATCGGACAGGCCGGGGAG.

Points on this clone: The CDR3 end is not reached by the read, which stops 3 residues before it; the germline J gene fills it in. Other DNA sequences in the sample encode the same CDR3. This rearrangement joins TRBV18 to TRBJ2-1, with 8 bases aligning to TRBD2. The CDR3 covers 14 residues. Looked up from germline, CDR1 is KGHSH and CDR2 is LQKENI. V dropped 3 bases and J dropped 3; count of bases not matched to a gene: 1. CDR3 sequence reads: CASSPGTSYNEQFF. CDR3 DNA (partial): TGTGCCAGCTCACCCGGGACTAGCTACAATGAG.

Remarks on this clone: The read falls 3 residues short of the CDR3 end, and the missing part is taken from the germline J gene. The chain is built from TRBV7-3 and TRBJ1-1; 7 bases map to TRBD1. The CDR3 loop spans 14 amino acids. CDR1 is SGHTA and CDR2 is FQGTGA in the germline V gene. Trimming cost V 4 bases and J 1 base; bases outside gene matches: 3. CDR3 sequence: CASSSGQTNTEAFF. The sequenced CDR3 bases are TGTGCCAGCAGCTCGGGACAGACGAACACTGAA.

Comments on this clone: One end of the junction varies from germline; a read error may be responsible. The read comes to an end 3 residues before the CDR3 does, leaving the germline J gene to fill in the end. The chain is built from TRBV18 and TRBJ1-1; maybe TRBD1 (6 bases). In germline, CDR1 is KGHSH, CDR2 LQKENI. The CDR3 length is 13 residues. CDR3 loop: CASSPQGNAEAFF. CDR3 bases read: TGTGCCAGCTCACCTCAGGGGAACGCTGAA.